A single TCR beta chain is shown here with its context. The antigen is not known. CDR1 and CDR2 (germline): MDHEN, SYDVKM. The CDR3 consists of 17 residues. Trimming shortened V by 2 bases and J by 7 bases, and 20 bases separated the two germline ends. This entry belongs to a study of blood T cells in healthy people across ages. Study-level information: Using template switching, researchers captured about one barcoded beta molecule for each two T cells.

Study conclusions and caveats: Nothing was known about donor CMV status, and this possibly confounded expanded clonotype changes.

Primed by a sample-barcoded 5' primer and a J-beta primer mix, a second PCR proceeded for 7 to 11 cycles. TCRdb used MiXCR to reprocess the 5' RACE reads, holding one entry per CDR3 protein. The profile covers hundreds of thousands of distinct CDR3 sequences, with more than 40% appearing a single time and 20% to 25% taken by the ten largest. Per individual sample, total RNA of at least 5 micrograms was extracted. The rearrangement uses TRBV28 and TRBJ1-4; a weak D match, TRBD1 (6 bases). The receptor comes from an older woman in good health. Sequences were obtained from blood. Here the CDR3 DNA reads TGTGCCAGCAGTTTAGCCTCCTACTCAGGGGTGACTGAAAAACTGTTTTTT. It is translated as CASSLASYSGVTEKLFF. Together with reference TRBV28 and TRBJ1-4, the CDR3 gives the full variable domain: DVKVTQSSRYLVKRTGEKVFLECVQDMDHENMFWYRQDPGLGLRLIYFSYDVKMKEKGDIPEGYSVSREKKERFSLILESASTNQTSMYLCASSLASYSGVTEKLFFGSGTQLSVL.